These 20 T cell receptor beta chains were sequenced from one sample in a study of response to subunit inactivated influenza vaccine. TCRdb re-called the RT-PCR reads through MiXCR, storing one row per CDR3 protein. The sample contains around 650,000 distinct CDR3 sequences, 15% to 18% of which appear only once. The sequencing used PBMCs from blood, collected 12 days after vaccination. These receptors all stem from a man aged 50 to 60 who received an inactivated influenza vaccine.

The chain recombines TRBV13 with TRBJ2-1, with D perhaps assigned TRBD1 or TRBD2 (5 bases each). V gave up 4 bases and J gave up 9 bases, with 19 bases separating them. This CDR3 spans 15 amino acids. Looked up from germline, CDR1 is PRHDT and CDR2 is FYEKMQ (reference sequence). The CDR3 loop is CASSWDVSPSGEQFF. Here the CDR3 DNA reads TGTGCCAGCAGCTGGGACGTGTCTCCGTCCGGTGAGCAGTTCTTC.

The chain carries TRBV7-2 and TRBJ2-5, with 7 bases matching TRBD2. Germline lookup yields CDR1 SGHTA and CDR2 FQGNSA. The CDR3 covers 13 residues. V lost 4 bases to trimming and J lost 5 bases; unmatched junction nucleotides: 4. CDR3 DNA: TGTGCCAGCAGCTCGACTAGCAGGGAGACCCAGTACTTC. Encoded protein: CASSSTSRETQYF.

The sample holds a few counts of this clonotype. The genes are TRBV6-2 or TRBV6-3 and TRBJ2-2; D could derive from TRBD1 or TRBD2 (5 bases each). Germline-derived CDR1 and CDR2 are MNHEY and SVGEGT. Between the trimmed V and J ends, which lost 6 bases and 0 bases, there was a span of 11 bases. This CDR3 region has 15 residues. The CDR3 region is CASRKGRTNTGELFF. CDR3 DNA sequence: TGTGCCAGCAGAAAGGGACGAACGAACACCGGGGAGCTGTTTTTT.

There are a few counts of this clonotype. The chain employs TRBV4-1 and TRBJ2-7, with D unresolved. Germline-derived CDR1 and CDR2 are MGHRA and YSYEKL. V lost 3 bases to trimming and J lost 3 bases, with 9 bases between them. The CDR3 contains 13 residues. CDR3 sequence: CASSHLDGYEQYF. DNA of the CDR3: TGCGCCAGCAGCCATCTGGACGGCTACGAGCAGTACTTC.

The gene calls are TRBV29-1 and TRBJ2-7, with a tentative D call TRBD2 (7 bases). This CDR3 region has 17 residues. V lost 4 bases, J lost 0 bases, and 22 bases lay in between. Germline CDR1 is SQVTM and CDR2 is ANQGSEA. CDR3: CSVVGRNKGGSSYEQYF. CDR3 DNA: TGCAGCGTTGTGGGGCGAAATAAGGGGGGGAGCTCCTACGAGCAGTACTTC.

This clonotype came up many times. The chain combines TRBV12-3 or TRBV12-4 with TRBJ2-3; D call uncertain. The CDR3 is 12 amino acids. V was clipped by 6 bases and J by 3 bases, with 7 bases between them. This chain's CDR3 is CASSRPTDTQYF. CDR3 coding DNA: TGTGCCAGCAGCCGACCGACAGATACGCAGTATTTT.

This rearrangement joins TRBV19 to TRBJ1-1; D might be TRBD1 (6 bases). CDR1 and CDR2 (germline): LNHDA, SQIVND (reference sequence). This CDR3 has 13 residues. The V end lost 10 bases, the J end lost 0 bases, and 12 bases lay between the germline ends. The CDR3 DNA sequence: TGTGCCACACAACAGGGCATGAACACTGAAGCTTTCTTT. It specifies CATQQGMNTEAFF. The entire variable domain, with the rest obtained from reference TRBV19 and TRBJ1-1, is as follows: DGGITQSPKYLFRKEGQNVTLSCEQNLNHDAMYWYRQDPGQGLRLIYYSQIVNDFQKGDIAEGYSVSREKKESFPLTVTSAQKNPTAFYLCATQQGMNTEAFFGQGTRLTVV.

The chain is built from TRBV15 and TRBJ2-1; 7 nucleotides align to TRBD1. The germline gives CDR1 LNHNV, CDR2 YYDKDF (reference sequence). V gave up 3 bases and J gave up 6 bases; unmatched junction bases: 8. The CDR3 runs 15 residues. The CDR3 DNA follows: TGTGCCACCAGCAGCAGATGGGACAGTGTCAATGAGCAGTTCTTC. Residues: CATSSRWDSVNEQFF.

The gene calls are TRBV12-3 or TRBV12-4 and TRBJ2-1; no clear D gene. V was pared by 6 bases and J by 0 bases, with 12 bases between. This CDR3 contains 15 residues. The chain's CDR3 is CASRVDLLSYNEQFF. Here the CDR3 DNA reads TGTGCCAGCAGGGTAGACCTGCTCTCCTACAATGAGCAGTTCTTC.

The genes are TRBV7-2 and TRBJ2-5; TRBD1 aligns across 11 bases. The CDR3 is 16 residues long. V lost 2 bases to trimming and J lost 1 base; unmatched junction nucleotides: 3. Germline V CDR1 and CDR2: SGHTA, FQGNSA. CDR3 DNA sequence: TGTGCCAGCAGCTTAATGGGACAGGGGGTCCAAGAGACCCAGTACTTC. Its translation: CASSLMGQGVQETQYF.

The CDR3, as DNA: TGTGCCAGCTCACCTTCAGCGGTAGGAGAGACCCAGTACTTC. Encoded protein: CASSPSAVGETQYF. The genes are TRBV18 and TRBJ2-5; tentative D call: TRBD2 (5 bases). The length of the CDR3 is 14 residues. Trimming took 3 bases from V and 4 from J, leaving 12 bases between them. Germline loops: CDR1 KGHSH, CDR2 LQKENI.

This clonotype has just a few counts. The chain is built from TRBV13 and TRBJ1-2; a weak D match, TRBD1 (6 bases). Germline assignment: CDR1 PRHDT and CDR2 FYEKMQ (reference sequence). The CDR3 totals 13 residues. Between the trimmed V and J ends, which lost 4 bases and 7 bases, there was a span of 13 bases. The CDR3 loop is CASSYAGVSGYTF. The CDR3 nucleotides read TGTGCCAGCAGCTATGCAGGGGTGAGTGGCTACACCTTC.

This clonotype was picked up a small number of times. This chain joins TRBV28 and TRBJ2-7, with D tentatively TRBD1 (6 bases). The germline gives CDR1 MDHEN, CDR2 SYDVKM. This CDR3 is 14 amino acids long. V was trimmed by 5 bases and J by 0 bases, leaving 11 bases between them. The DNA for the CDR3 is TGTGCCAGCAGTCGGGACATCCACTCCTACGAGCAGTACTTC. Protein product: CASSRDIHSYEQYF.

The J gene is TRBJ1-2, the V gene TRBV6-6; no definite D call. V lost 6 bases and J 8 bases, leaving 16 bases between the germline ends. CDR1 MNHNY and CDR2 SVGAGI come from the germline V gene (reference sequence). The CDR3 is 13 residues long. Written as DNA, the CDR3 is TGTGCCAGCAGCCTAACCAATCCCGAAGGCTACACCTTC. It yields the protein CASSLTNPEGYTF.

There are a few counts of this clonotype. The chain is built from TRBV7-9 and TRBJ2-5, with 7 bases that match TRBD1. Germline trimming cut 3 bases from V and 5 bases from J; bases unmatched to any gene: 12. The CDR3 totals 16 residues. Germline V gives CDR1 SEHNR, CDR2 FQNEAQ (reference sequence). This CDR3 is CASSFNWDSLSETQYF. The CDR3 bases are TGTGCCAGCAGCTTTAATTGGGACAGCTTAAGCGAGACCCAGTACTTC.

This clonotype was observed a few times. The chain employs TRBV2 and TRBJ2-7; the D gene is possibly TRBD1 (5 bases). The CDR3 is 13 residues long. Germline CDR1 and CDR2: SNHLY and FYNNEI. Trimming pared 7 bases from V and 2 bases from J, leaving 12 bases between. CDR3 region: CASTVVRAYEQYF. DNA for the CDR3: TGTGCCAGCACGGTAGTCAGGGCCTACGAGCAGTACTTC.

This sequence joins TRBV3-1 and TRBJ2-1, with 11 bases fitting TRBD2. The length of the CDR3 is 18 residues. The germline V gene has CDR1 LGHDT and CDR2 YNNKEL (reference sequence). With 0 bases clipped from V and 5 bases from J, the junction kept 9 bases outside the gene matches. CDR3 residues: CASSQEWASGRLHNEQFF. In nucleotides, the CDR3 is TGTGCCAGCAGCCAAGAGTGGGCTAGCGGGAGGCTACACAATGAGCAGTTCTTC.

Only a few counts were recorded for this clonotype. The rearrangement links TRBV7-2 to TRBJ1-5, with no clear D. The CDR3 contains 13 residues. Per germline, CDR1 SGHTA and CDR2 FQGNSA. V was trimmed by 2 bases and J by 4 bases, leaving 6 bases between them. CDR3 sequence reads: CASSLQANQPQHF. CDR3 nucleotide sequence: TGTGCCAGCAGCTTACAGGCAAATCAGCCCCAGCATTTT. The full variable domain, in which reference TRBV7-2 and TRBJ1-5 provide the parts outside the CDR3, is GAGVSQSPSNKVTEKGKDVELRCDPISGHTALYWYRQSLGQGLEFLIYFQGNSAPDKSGLPSDRFSAERTGGSVSTLTIQRTQQEDSAVYLCASSLQANQPQHFGDGTRLSIL.

The chain employs TRBV11-2 and TRBJ1-1, with TRBD1 as a possible D gene (6 bases). The CDR3 consists of 14 residues. The germline V gene has CDR1 SGHAT and CDR2 FQNNGV. V lost 3 bases and J 2 bases, leaving 10 bases between the germline ends. DNA for the CDR3: TGTGCCAGCAGCTTTGAACAGGGAAACACTGAAGCTTTCTTT. Its protein product is CASSFEQGNTEAFF.

Ten or more counts support this clonotype. The rearrangement joins TRBV3-1 to TRBJ2-7; 10 bases match TRBD1. CDR1 is LGHDT and CDR2 is YNNKEL in the germline V gene (reference sequence). The J segment lost 7 bases and the V segment lost 4 bases, leaving 13 bases of the junction unmatched. The length of the CDR3 is 16 residues. CDR3 nucleotide sequence: TGTGCCAGCAGCCGAAAAACCGGGACAGGGGATTGGGAGCAGTACTTC. Translated: CASSRKTGTGDWEQYF.